The clone carrying this T cell receptor (beta chain) was seen many times. What it binds is unknown. The CDR3 is 13 amino acids. Trimming removed 5 bases at V and 10 bases at J, with 12 bases between. Germline CDR1 is SGHTA and CDR2 is FQGTGA. These data come from a study of Graves' ophthalmopathy and Graves' hyperthyroidism. Study-wide results and limits: Most thyroid clonotypes expanded beyond 0.001 frequency were also found in blood.

Using RNA transcripts, the TCR beta CDR3 regions were amplified. RT-PCR in the first round used HTBI primers; a second-round multiplex PCR followed. TCRdb used MiXCR to reprocess the multiplex PCR reads, holding one entry per CDR3 protein. The table lists about 620,000 distinct CDR3 sequences, 22% of them singletons. In this cohort's terms, stable hyperthyroidism meant no ophthalmopathy by 18 months of follow-up. The diagnostic workup employed clinical symptoms, serum thyroxine, TRAb, thyroid ultrasound and orbital computed tomography. Sampling less than 13 ml of fresh peripheral blood provided the PBMCs.

The specimen was peripheral blood. This receptor was obtained from a woman under 30 with stable Graves' hyperthyroidism. Some clones in this sample may be carry-over from other donors' samples. The chain joins TRBV7-3 to TRBJ1-6, with D tentatively TRBD1 (5 bases). The CDR3 loop reads CASSTGGESPLHF. DNA for the CDR3: TGTGCCAGCAGCACAGGTGGTGAATCACCCCTCCACTTT.